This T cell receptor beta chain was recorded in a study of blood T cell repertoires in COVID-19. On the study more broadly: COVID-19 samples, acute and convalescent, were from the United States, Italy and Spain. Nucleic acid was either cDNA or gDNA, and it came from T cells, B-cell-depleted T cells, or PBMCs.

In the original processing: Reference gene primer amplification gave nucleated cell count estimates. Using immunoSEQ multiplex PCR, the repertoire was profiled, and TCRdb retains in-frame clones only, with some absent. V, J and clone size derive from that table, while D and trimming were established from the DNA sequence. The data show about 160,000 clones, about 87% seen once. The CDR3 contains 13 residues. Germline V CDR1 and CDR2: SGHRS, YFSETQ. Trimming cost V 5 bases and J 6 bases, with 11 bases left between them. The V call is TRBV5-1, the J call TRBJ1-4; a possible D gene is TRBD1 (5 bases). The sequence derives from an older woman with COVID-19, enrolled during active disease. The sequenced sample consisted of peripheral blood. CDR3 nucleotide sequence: TGCGCCAGCAGGGACGCAGGGTATGAAAAACTGTTTTTT. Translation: CASRDAGYEKLFF. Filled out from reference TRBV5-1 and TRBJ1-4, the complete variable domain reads KAGVTQTPRYLIKTRGQQVTLSCSPISGHRSVSWYQQTPGQGLQFLFEYFSETQRNKGNFPGRFSGRQFSNSRSEMNVSTLELGDSALYLCASRDAGYEKLFFGSGTQLSVL.